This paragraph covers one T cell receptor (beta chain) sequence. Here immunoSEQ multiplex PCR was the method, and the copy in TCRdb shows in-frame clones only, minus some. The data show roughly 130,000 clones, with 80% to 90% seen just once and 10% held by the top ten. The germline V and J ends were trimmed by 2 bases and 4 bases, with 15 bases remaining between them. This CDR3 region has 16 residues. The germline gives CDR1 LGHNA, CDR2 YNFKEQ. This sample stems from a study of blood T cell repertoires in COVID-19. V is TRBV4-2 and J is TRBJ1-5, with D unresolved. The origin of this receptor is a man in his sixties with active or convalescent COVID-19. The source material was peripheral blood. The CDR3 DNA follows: TGTGCCAGCAGCCAAACAGAAGGGAGAGCTAATCAGCCCCAGCATTTT. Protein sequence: CASSQTEGRANQPQHF.